Reported below is one T cell receptor (beta chain). Its target is unknown. This sample is part of a study of brain T cells in children with intractable seizures. Whole-study results and caveats: HCMV serostatus was not known, and viral specificity came from CDR3 similarity only.

Time point reported: blood from clinic visit 5 months post-surgery; TSC patient then seizure free. Profiled with immunoSEQ multiplex PCR; TCRdb holds only in-frame clones, not every one. The table includes 300,000 to 400,000 clones, about 93% detected once. The CDR3 has 12 residues. Trimming pared 6 bases from V and 9 bases from J, leaving 9 bases between. Germline CDR1 MDHEN, CDR2 SYDVKM. This TCR derives from a boy in the first two years of life with tuberous sclerosis and intractable seizures. This chain uses TRBV28 with TRBJ1-6, with D perhaps TRBD1 (5 bases). Sample: peripheral blood, taken more than 4 months after surgery. The CDR3 bases are TGTGCCAGCAGCCCAGGGTTTTCACCCCTCCACTTT. Protein: CASSPGFSPLHF.